This T cell receptor beta chain was captured by sequencing in a study of T-cell memory formation after mild COVID-19. Each CDR3 protein gets one entry after TCRdb re-called the 5' RACE reads with MiXCR. The table lists 500,000 to 650,000 distinct CDR3 sequences, about a fifth of them singletons. The sample holds a few counts of this clonotype. The V gene end was trimmed by 0 bases and the J gene end by 7 bases; junction bases not matched to a gene: 7. This CDR3 region has 15 residues. Per the germline V gene, CDR1 is LNHNV and CDR2 is YYDKDF (reference sequence). The receptor's source is an adult woman who had mild COVID-19 (a few samples of this study predate the infection). Cell type and time point are not known. Sequenced input: PBMCs or a T cell subset sorted from them (not recorded which). The chain carries TRBV15 and TRBJ2-7; TRBD1 agrees at 9 bases. The CDR3 reads CATSRDRDRVREQYF. CDR3 nucleotide sequence: TGTGCCACCAGCAGAGATCGGGACAGGGTGAGGGAGCAGTACTTC. Together with reference TRBV15 and TRBJ2-7, the CDR3 gives the full variable domain: DAMVIQNPRYQVTQFGKPVTLSCSQTLNHNVMYWYQQKSSQAPKLLFHYYDKDFNNEADTPDNFQSRRPNTSFCFLDIRSPGLGDTAMYLCATSRDRDRVREQYFGPGTRLTVT.